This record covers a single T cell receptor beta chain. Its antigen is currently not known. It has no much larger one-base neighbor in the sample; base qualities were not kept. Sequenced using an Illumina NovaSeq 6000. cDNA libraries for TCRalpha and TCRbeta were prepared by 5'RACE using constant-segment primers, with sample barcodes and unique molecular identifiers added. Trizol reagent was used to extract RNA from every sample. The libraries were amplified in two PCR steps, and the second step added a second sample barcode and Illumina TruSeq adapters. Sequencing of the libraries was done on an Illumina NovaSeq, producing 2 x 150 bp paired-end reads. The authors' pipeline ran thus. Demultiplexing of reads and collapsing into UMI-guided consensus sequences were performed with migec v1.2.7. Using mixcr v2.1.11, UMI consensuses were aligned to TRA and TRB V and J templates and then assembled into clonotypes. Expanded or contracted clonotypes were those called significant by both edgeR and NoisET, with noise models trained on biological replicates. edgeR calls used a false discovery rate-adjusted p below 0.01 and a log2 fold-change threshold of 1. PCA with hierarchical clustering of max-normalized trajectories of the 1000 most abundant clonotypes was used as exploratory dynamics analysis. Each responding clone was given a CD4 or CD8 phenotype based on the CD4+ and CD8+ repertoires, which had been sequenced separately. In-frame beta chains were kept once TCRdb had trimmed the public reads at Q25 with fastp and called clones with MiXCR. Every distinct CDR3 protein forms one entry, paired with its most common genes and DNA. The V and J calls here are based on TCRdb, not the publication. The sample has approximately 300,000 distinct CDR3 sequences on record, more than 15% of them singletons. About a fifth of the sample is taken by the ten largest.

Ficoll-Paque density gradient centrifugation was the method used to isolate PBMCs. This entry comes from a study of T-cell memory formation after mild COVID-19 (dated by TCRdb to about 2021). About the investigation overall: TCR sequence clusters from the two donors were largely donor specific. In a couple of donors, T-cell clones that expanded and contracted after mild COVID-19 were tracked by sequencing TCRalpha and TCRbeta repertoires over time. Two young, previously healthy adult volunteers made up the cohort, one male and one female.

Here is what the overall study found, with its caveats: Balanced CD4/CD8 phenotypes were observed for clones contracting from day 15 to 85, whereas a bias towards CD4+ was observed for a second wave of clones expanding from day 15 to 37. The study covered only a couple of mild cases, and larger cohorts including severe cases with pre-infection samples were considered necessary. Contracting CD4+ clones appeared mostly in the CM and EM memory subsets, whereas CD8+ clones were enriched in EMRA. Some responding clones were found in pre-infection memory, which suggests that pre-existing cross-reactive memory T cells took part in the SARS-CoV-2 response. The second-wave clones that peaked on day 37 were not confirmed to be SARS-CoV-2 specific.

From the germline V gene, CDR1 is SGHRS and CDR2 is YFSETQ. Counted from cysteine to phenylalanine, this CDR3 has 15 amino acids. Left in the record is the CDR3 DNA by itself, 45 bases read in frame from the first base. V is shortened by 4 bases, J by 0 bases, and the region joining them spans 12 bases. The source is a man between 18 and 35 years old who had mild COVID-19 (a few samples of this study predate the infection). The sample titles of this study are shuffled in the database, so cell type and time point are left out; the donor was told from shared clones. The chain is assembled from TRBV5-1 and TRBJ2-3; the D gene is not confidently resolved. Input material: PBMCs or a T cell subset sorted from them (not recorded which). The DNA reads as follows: TGCGCCAGCAGCCCCGCGTTATCTAGCACAGATACGCAGTATTTT. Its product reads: CASSPALSSTDTQYF.